This is a list of T cell receptor beta chains from one sample in a study of T cell responses to AZD1222 COVID-19 vaccine. Profiling relied on immunoSEQ multiplex PCR, and the TCRdb table lists in-frame clones only, not all of them. The sample has 110,000 to 150,000 clones; over 75% are singletons. The source material was peripheral blood, sampled on day 0 of AZD1222 vaccination. Source of these receptors: an adult in good health. The CDR3 runs from the conserved cysteine through the conserved F or W. D genes are given only for firm matches. Clone size is given for some rows only: seen once, a few or many times, or a class if the clone is expanded.

v_call	j_call	clone_size	d_call	cdr3_nt	cdr3_aa
TRBV24-1	TRBJ2-1	few	NA	TGTGCCACCAGTGACCCGAGCTCCTACAATGAGCAGTTCTTC	CATSDPSSYNEQFF
TRBV27	TRBJ1-3	NA	TRBD1	TGTGCCAGCAGTAACGGACAGGGTGGAAACACCATATATTTT	CASSNGQGGNTIYF
TRBV11-3	TRBJ1-1	NA	NA	TGTGCCAGCAGCTCCGAAGGAGGGGTGAACACTGAAGCTTTCTTT	CASSSEGGVNTEAFF
TRBV5-1	TRBJ2-1	NA	TRBD2	TGCGCCAGCAGCTACCTTGTAGCGGGGGGAAACAACGGAGAGCAGTTCTTC	CASSYLVAGGNNGEQFF
TRBV5-1	TRBJ2-3	NA	NA	TGCGCCAGCAGCCGAGGGCCTAGCACAGATACGCAGTATTTT	CASSRGPSTDTQYF
TRBV28	TRBJ1-6	NA	TRBD1	TGTGCCAGCACCCAATCGACAGGGGCCTTAATTTCACCCCTCCACTTT	CASTQSTGALISPLHF
TRBV12-3/TRBV12-4	TRBJ2-1	NA	TRBD1	TGTGCCAGCAGTGTGACAGGGGTCGATGAGCAGTTCTTC	CASSVTGVDEQFF
TRBV3-1/TRBV3-2	TRBJ2-5	NA	NA	TGTGCCAGCAGCCAAGACGCTGCTAGAGAGACCCAGTACTTC	CASSQDAARETQYF
TRBV11-3	TRBJ1-1	NA	NA	TGTGCCAGCAGCTTAGGGGGGGCGGAAAACACTGAAGCTTTCTTT	CASSLGGAENTEAFF
TRBV21-1	TRBJ2-7	NA	NA	TGTGCCAGCAGCTATCCTTCCCGAGTACCCGAGCAGTACTTC	CASSYPSRVPEQYF
TRBV2	TRBJ1-2	NA	NA	TGTGCCAGCGGATCAGTCCTCTATGGCTACACCTTC	CASGSVLYGYTF
TRBV2	TRBJ1-2	NA	NA	TGTGCCAGCTCGGGGGAGGGGCGAAGAGGCTACACCTTC	CASSGEGRRGYTF
TRBV19	TRBJ1-1	NA	TRBD1	TGTGCCAGTAGTAGGGACAGGACCTACACTGAAGCTTTCTTT	CASSRDRTYTEAFF
TRBV5-6	TRBJ1-6	once	NA	TGTGCCAGCAGCTTGGCCAAACGGGCCGGCAATTCACCCCTCCACTTT	CASSLAKRAGNSPLHF
TRBV6-5	TRBJ1-1	NA	NA	TGTGCCAGCAGTTACCTGACCGGGAGCACTGAAGCTTTCTTT	CASSYLTGSTEAFF
TRBV30	TRBJ1-1	NA	NA	TGTGCCTGGAGTGTTGGGGGTACTGAAGCTTTCTTT	CAWSVGGTEAFF
TRBV5-4	TRBJ1-2	NA	NA	TGTGCCAGCAGCTTGGAGGCCTTCAACTATGGCTACACCTTC	CASSLEAFNYGYTF
TRBV6-4	TRBJ2-1	NA	TRBD2	TGTGCCAGCAGTGACTCGGGGCGGGGGACCTACAATGAGCAGTTCTTC	CASSDSGRGTYNEQFF
TRBV3-1/TRBV3-2	TRBJ1-3	NA	NA	TGTGCCAGCAGGACAACGGGATTAAGAGAAAACACCATATATTTT	CASRTTGLRENTIYF
TRBV3-1/TRBV3-2	TRBJ2-7	few	TRBD1	TGTGCCAGCAGCTACGGGACAGGGGAAGGCGAGCAGTACTTC	CASSYGTGEGEQYF
TRBV11-3	TRBJ2-5	once	TRBD2	TGTGCCAGCAGCTTAGGGCGGACTAGCGGCGCCCAAGAGACCCAGTACTTC	CASSLGRTSGAQETQYF
TRBV12-3/TRBV12-4	TRBJ1-1	NA	NA	TGTGCCAGCCGTGTGAACACTGAAGCTTTCTTT	CASRVNTEAFF
TRBV6-5	TRBJ2-5	NA	NA	TGTGCCACCCAGAGGGAGACCCAGTACTTC	CATQRETQYF
TRBV18	TRBJ2-7	NA	TRBD2	TGTGCCAGCTCACCATTCGGGGGGGCGGAAGAGCAGTACTTC	CASSPFGGAEEQYF
TRBV5-4	TRBJ2-1	NA	TRBD1	TGTGCCAGCAGCCCGCGAGGGGGCAGGGATTACAATGAGCAGTTCTTC	CASSPRGGRDYNEQFF
TRBV6-6	TRBJ1-1	NA	NA	TGTGCCAGCAGTTCCTCGGGGAGGAATGAAGCTTTCTTT	CASSSSGRNEAFF
TRBV30	TRBJ1-4	NA	TRBD1	TGTGCCTGGGCGGGACAGAAAAATGAAAAACTGTTTTTT	CAWAGQKNEKLFF
TRBV6-5	TRBJ1-1	NA	NA	TGTGCCAGCAGAGGCAGCGGTCTGATGAACACTGAAGCTTTCTTT	CASRGSGLMNTEAFF
TRBV6-5	TRBJ1-2	NA	NA	TGTGCCAGCAGTTACGGGCTTTTCTACACCTTC	CASSYGLFYTF
TRBV30	TRBJ2-1	few	NA	TGTGCCTGGGAGCCCGGGACATTCTACAATGAGCAGTTCTTC	CAWEPGTFYNEQFF
TRBV6-5	TRBJ1-1	NA	NA	TGTGCCAGCAGTTACGCTGGACAGAACACTGAAGCTTTCTTT	CASSYAGQNTEAFF